The source of this T cell receptor beta chain is a study of T-cell memory formation after mild COVID-19 (dated by TCRdb to about 2021). With regard to the full study: Most TCR sequence clusters were specific to one of the two donors. T-cell clones expanding and contracting after mild COVID-19 in a couple of donors were tracked by longitudinal TCRalpha and TCRbeta repertoire sequencing. Two young, previously healthy adult volunteers, one female and one male, were included in the cohort. Results the study describes overall, beyond this receptor: Contracting CD4+ clones turned up mainly in the CM and EM memory subsets, whereas EMRA was where CD8+ clones were enriched. Some responding clones were detected in pre-infection memory, suggesting pre-existing cross-reactive memory T cells joined the SARS-CoV-2 response. The study included only a couple of mild cases, and larger cohorts that include severe cases with pre-infection samples were judged to be necessary. Whether the second-wave clones peaking on day 37 were SARS-CoV-2 specific was not confirmed. Clones that contracted from day 15 to 85 showed balanced CD4/CD8 phenotypes, whereas a second wave of clones that expanded from day 15 to 37 leaned towards CD4+.

The CDR3 spans 14 residues, from the cysteine through the phenylalanine. Only CDR3 DNA is held: 42 bases, read in frame from base 1. Trimming costs V 4 bases and J 1 base, and their ends lie 14 bases apart. CDR1 and CDR2 (SQVTM, ANQGSEA) derive from the germline V gene. Sequencing took place on an Illumina NovaSeq 6000. Using 5'RACE with constant-segment primers, TCRalpha and TCRbeta cDNA libraries were constructed, with sample barcodes and unique molecular identifiers added in the process. Trizol reagent was used to extract RNA from every sample. Amplification of the libraries took two PCR steps, and the second step added a second sample barcode plus Illumina TruSeq adapters. The libraries were sequenced on an Illumina NovaSeq using 2 x 150 bp paired-end reads. On the authors' methods: With migec v1.2.7, reads were demultiplexed and then collapsed into UMI-guided consensus sequences. Using mixcr v2.1.11, UMI consensuses were aligned to TRA and TRB V and J templates and then assembled into clonotypes. Clonotypes were classified as expanded or contracted when called significant by both edgeR and NoisET, with noise models trained on biological replicates. For edgeR calls, a false discovery rate-adjusted p below 0.01 and a log2 fold-change threshold of 1 were applied. As an exploratory analysis of dynamics, PCA with hierarchical clustering was applied to max-normalized trajectories of the 1000 most abundant clonotypes. Separately sequenced CD4+ and CD8+ repertoires were used to assign the CD4 or CD8 phenotype of responding clones. TCRdb itself trimmed the public reads at Q25 with fastp, ran MiXCR and retained productive beta chains. Each CDR3 protein appears once, grouped with its most common genes and DNA. What appears here as the V and J calls and clone size reflects TCRdb's work, not the paper's. The sample table records roughly 200,000 distinct CDR3 sequences; 16% of these occur just once. The ten largest make up 2% to 2.5% of the sample.

As to this clonotype: The antigen it recognizes is unknown. It has no much larger one-base neighbor in the sample; base qualities were not kept.

Ficoll-Paque density gradient centrifugation was the method used to isolate PBMCs. Specimen: PBMCs or a T cell subset sorted from them (not recorded which). The origin of this receptor is an adult woman who had mild COVID-19 (a few samples of this study predate the infection). The sample titles of this study are shuffled in the database, so cell type and time point are left out; the donor was told from shared clones. The rearrangement combines TRBV29-1 with TRBJ2-7, and the D gene may be TRBD1, 5 bases matching. This receptor has the CDR3 CSVGRQLDSYEQYF. DNA sequence: TGCAGCGTTGGGAGACAGCTGGATTCCTACGAGCAGTACTTC.